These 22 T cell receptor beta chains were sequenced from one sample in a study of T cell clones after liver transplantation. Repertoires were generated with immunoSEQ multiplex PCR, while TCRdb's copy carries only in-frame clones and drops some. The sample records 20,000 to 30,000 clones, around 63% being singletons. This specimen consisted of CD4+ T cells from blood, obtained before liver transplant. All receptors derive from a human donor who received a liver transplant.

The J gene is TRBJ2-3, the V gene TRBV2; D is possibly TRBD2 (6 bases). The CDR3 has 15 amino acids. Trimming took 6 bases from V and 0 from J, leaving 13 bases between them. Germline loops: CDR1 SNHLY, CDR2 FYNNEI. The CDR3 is CASRNRLDSTDTQYF. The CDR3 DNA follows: TGTGCCAGCAGAAACAGACTAGACAGCACAGATACGCAGTATTTT.

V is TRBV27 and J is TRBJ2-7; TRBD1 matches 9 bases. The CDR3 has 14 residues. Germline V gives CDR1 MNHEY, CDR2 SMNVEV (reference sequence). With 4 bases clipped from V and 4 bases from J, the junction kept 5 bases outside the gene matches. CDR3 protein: CASSSPDRGYEQYF. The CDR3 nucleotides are TGTGCCAGCAGTTCCCCGGACAGGGGATACGAGCAGTACTTC.

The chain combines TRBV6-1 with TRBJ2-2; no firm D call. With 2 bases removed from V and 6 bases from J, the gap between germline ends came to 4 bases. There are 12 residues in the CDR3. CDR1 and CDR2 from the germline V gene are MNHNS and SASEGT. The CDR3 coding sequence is TGTGCCAGCAGTGAACGGGCCGGGGAGCTGTTTTTT. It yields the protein CASSERAGELFF.

DNA for the CDR3: TGTGCCAGCAGTGAATATGGGCCGGGGGGCACAGATACGCAGTATTTT. Amino acid sequence: CASSEYGPGGTDTQYF. The chain employs TRBV6-1 and TRBJ2-3, with D perhaps matching TRBD2 (6 bases). The V gene's germline CDR1 is MNHNS and CDR2 SASEGT. This CDR3 is 16 amino acids long. V gave up 2 bases and J gave up 1 base, with 13 bases separating them.

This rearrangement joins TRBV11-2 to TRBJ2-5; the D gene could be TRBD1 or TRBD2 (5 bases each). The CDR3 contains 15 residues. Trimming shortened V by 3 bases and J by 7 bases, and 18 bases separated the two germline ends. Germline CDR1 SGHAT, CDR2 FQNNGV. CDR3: CASSLSDGAKGTQYF. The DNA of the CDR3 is TGTGCCAGCAGCTTGTCCGACGGGGCCAAGGGGACCCAGTACTTC.

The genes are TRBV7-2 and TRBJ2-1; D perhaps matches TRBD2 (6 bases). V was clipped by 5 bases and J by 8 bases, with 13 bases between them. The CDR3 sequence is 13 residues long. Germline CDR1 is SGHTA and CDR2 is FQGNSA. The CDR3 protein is CASSPRLVDEQFF. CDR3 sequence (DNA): TGTGCCAGCAGCCCCCGACTAGTAGATGAGCAGTTCTTC. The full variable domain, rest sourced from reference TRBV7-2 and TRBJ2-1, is GAGVSQSPSNKVTEKGKDVELRCDPISGHTALYWYRQSLGQGLEFLIYFQGNSAPDKSGLPSDRFSAERTGGSVSTLTIQRTQQEDSAVYLCASSPRLVDEQFFGPGTRLTVL.

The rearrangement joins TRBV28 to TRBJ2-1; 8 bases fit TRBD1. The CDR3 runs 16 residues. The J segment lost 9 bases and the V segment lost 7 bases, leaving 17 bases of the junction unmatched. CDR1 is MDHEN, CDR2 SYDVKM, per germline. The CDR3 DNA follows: TGTGCCAGCACGGTAGACAGGGGACCGGATTCTAGTGAGCAGTTCTTC. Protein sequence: CASTVDRGPDSSEQFF.

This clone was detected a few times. In DNA form, the CDR3 reads TGTGCCAGTACCTTCACCCAGGGGAACACTGAAGCTTTCTTT. Translation: CASTFTQGNTEAFF. V and J are TRBV19 and TRBJ1-1, with a tentative D call TRBD1 (5 bases). Looked up from germline, CDR1 is LNHDA and CDR2 is SQIVND (reference sequence). Deletions cut 7 bases from V and 1 base from J, with 13 bases between. The CDR3 consists of 14 residues.

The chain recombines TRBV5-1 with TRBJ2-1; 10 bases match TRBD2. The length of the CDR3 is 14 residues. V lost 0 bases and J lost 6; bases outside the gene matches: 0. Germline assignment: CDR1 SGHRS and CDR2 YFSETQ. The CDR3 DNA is TGCGCCAGCAGCTTGGGACTAGCGGGCAATGAGCAGTTCTTC. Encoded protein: CASSLGLAGNEQFF. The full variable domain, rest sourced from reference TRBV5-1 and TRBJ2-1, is KAGVTQTPRYLIKTRGQQVTLSCSPISGHRSVSWYQQTPGQGLQFLFEYFSETQRNKGNFPGRFSGRQFSNSRSEMNVSTLELGDSALYLCASSLGLAGNEQFFGPGTRLTVL.

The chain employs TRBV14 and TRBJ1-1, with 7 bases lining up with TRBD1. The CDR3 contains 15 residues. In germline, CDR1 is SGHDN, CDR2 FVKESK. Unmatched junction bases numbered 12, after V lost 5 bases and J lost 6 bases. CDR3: CASSSSAGGTSEAFF. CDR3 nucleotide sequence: TGTGCCAGCAGCTCATCCGCAGGGGGGACTTCTGAAGCTTTCTTT.

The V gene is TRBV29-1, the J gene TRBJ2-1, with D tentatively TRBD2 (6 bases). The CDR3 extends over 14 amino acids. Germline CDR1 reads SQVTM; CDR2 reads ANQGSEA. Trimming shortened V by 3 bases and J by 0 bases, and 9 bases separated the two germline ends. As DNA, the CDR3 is TGCAGCGTTGATGCCGGGGGCTCCTACAATGAGCAGTTCTTC. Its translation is CSVDAGGSYNEQFF.

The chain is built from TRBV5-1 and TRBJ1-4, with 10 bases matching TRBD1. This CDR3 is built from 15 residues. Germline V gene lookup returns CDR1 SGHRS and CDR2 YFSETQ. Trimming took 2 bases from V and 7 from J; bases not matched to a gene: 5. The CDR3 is CASSLYGQGGEKLFF. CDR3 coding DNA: TGCGCCAGCAGCTTATACGGACAGGGGGGTGAAAAACTGTTTTTT.

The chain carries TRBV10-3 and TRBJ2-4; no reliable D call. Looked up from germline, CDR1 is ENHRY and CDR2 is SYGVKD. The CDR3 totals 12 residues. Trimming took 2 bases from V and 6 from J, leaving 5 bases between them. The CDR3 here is CAISELRNIQYF. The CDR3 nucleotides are TGTGCCATCAGTGAGCTGAGAAACATTCAGTACTTC.

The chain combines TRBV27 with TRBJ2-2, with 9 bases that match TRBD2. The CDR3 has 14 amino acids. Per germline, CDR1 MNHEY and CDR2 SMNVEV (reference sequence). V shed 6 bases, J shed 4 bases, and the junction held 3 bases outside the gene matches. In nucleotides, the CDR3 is TGTGCCAGCAGGCGTAGCGGGAGCACCGGGGAGCTGTTTTTT. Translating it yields CASRRSGSTGELFF.

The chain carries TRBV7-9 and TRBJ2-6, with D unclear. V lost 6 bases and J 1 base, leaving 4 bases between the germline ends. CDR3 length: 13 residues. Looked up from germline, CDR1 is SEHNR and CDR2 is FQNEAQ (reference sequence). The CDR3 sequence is CASRKSGANVLTF. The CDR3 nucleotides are TGTGCCAGCAGAAAGTCTGGGGCCAACGTCCTGACTTTC.

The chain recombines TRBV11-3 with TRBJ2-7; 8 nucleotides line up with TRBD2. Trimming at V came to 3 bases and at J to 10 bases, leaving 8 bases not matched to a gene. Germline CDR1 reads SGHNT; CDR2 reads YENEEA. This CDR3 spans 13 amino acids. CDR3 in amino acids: CASSLGREVPQYV. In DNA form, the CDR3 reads TGTGCCAGCAGCTTGGGGCGGGAGGTTCCCCAGTACGTC.

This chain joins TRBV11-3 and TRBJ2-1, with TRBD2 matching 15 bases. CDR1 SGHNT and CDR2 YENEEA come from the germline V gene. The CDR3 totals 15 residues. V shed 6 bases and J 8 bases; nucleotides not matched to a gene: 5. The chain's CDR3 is CASRGLAGGFDEQFF. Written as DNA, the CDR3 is TGTGCCAGCAGGGGACTAGCGGGAGGATTCGATGAGCAGTTCTTC. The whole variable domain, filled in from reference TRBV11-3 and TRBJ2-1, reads EAGVVQSPRYKIIEKKQPVAFWCNPISGHNTLYWYLQNLGQGPELLIRYENEEAVDDSQLPKDRFSAERLKGVDSTLKIQPAELGDSAVYLCASRGLAGGFDEQFFGPGTRLTVL.

CDR3 region: CASSLGLAASGELFF. Written as DNA, the CDR3 is TGTGCCAGCAGTCTGGGACTAGCGGCGTCCGGGGAGCTGTTTTTT. J is TRBJ2-2 and V is TRBV6-6; 11 bases agree with TRBD2. Germline values: CDR1 MNHNY, CDR2 SVGAGI (reference sequence). This CDR3 region has 15 residues. V lost 5 bases, J lost 6 bases, and 5 bases stayed unmatched.

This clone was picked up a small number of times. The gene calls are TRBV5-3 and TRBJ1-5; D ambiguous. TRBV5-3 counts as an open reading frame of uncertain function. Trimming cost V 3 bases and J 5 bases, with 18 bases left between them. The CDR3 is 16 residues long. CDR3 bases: TGTGCCAGAAGCTCCCCTGGGGTAGCGCCGGATCAGCCCCAGCATTTT. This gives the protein CARSSPGVAPDQPQHF.

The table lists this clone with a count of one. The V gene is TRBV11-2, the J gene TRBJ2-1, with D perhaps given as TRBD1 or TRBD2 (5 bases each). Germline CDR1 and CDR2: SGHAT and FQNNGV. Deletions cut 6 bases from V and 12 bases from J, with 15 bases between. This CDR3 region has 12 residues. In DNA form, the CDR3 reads TGTGCCAGCAGACACGAGGGGCTAGGGCAGTTCTTC. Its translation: CASRHEGLGQFF.

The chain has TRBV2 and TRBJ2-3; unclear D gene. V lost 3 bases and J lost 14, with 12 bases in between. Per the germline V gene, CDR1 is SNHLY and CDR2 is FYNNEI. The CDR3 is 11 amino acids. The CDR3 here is CASSDGPRPYF. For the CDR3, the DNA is TGTGCCAGCAGTGATGGGCCGCGTCCGTATTTT. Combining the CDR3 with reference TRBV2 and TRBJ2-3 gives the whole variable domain EPEVTQTPSHQVTQMGQEVILRCVPISNHLYFYWYRQILGQKVEFLVSFYNNEISEKSEIFDDQFSVERPDGSNFTLKIRSTKLEDSAMYFCASSDGPRPYFGPGTRLTVL.

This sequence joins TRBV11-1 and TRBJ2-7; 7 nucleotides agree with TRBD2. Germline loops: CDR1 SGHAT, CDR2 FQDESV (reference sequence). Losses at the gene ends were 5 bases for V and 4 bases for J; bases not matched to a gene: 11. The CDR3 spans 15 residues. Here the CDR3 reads CASSPRGREDYEQYF. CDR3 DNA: TGTGCCAGCAGCCCTCGAGGGAGGGAGGATTACGAGCAGTACTTC.